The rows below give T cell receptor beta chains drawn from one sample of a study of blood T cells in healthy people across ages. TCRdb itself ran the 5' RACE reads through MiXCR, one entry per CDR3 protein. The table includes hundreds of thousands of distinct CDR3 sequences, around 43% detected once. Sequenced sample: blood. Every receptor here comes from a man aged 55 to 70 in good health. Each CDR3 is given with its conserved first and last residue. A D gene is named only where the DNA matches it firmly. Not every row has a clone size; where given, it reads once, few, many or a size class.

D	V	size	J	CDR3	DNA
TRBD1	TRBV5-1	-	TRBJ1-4	CASSNRGGVEKLFF	TGCGCCAGCAGCAACAGGGGCGGTGTTGAAAAACTGTTTTTT
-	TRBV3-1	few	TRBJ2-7	CASSQDLDLVSYEQYF	TGTGCCAGCAGCCAAGACTTAGATTTAGTCTCCTACGAGCAGTACTTC
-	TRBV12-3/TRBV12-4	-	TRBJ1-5	CASSLIGRGSNQPQHF	TGTGCCAGCAGTTTAATAGGGAGGGGGAGCAATCAGCCCCAGCATTTT
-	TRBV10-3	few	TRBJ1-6	CAISEAGGLSSPLHF	TGTGCCATCAGTGAGGCGGGAGGGCTAAGTTCACCCCTCCACTTT
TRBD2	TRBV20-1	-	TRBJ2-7	CSASGTSGVNEQYF	TGCAGTGCTAGTGGGACTAGCGGGGTCAATGAGCAGTACTTC
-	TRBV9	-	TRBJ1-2	CASSPSGGAHGYTF	TGTGCCAGCAGCCCCAGTGGGGGGGCCCATGGCTACACCTTC
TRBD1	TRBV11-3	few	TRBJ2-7	CASSIGQGREQYF	TGTGCCAGCAGCATCGGACAGGGACGCGAGCAGTACTTC
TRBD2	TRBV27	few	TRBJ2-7	CASSFGSSGGGFYEQYF	TGTGCCAGCAGTTTTGGGTCCAGCGGGGGGGGCTTCTACGAGCAGTACTTC
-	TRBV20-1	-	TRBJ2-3	CSANRDTDTQYF	TGCAGTGCTAACAGGGATACAGATACGCAGTATTTT
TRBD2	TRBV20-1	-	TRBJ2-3	CSARDLKGTRQDATDTQYF	TGCAGTGCTAGAGATCTAAAGGGGACTAGACAAGATGCCACAGATACGCAGTATTTT
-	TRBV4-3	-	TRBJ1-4	CASSPKYGNEKLFF	TGCGCCAGCAGCCCGAAGTACGGGAATGAAAAACTGTTTTTT
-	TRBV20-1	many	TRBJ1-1	CSALGPNTEAFF	TGCAGTGCATTGGGCCCAAACACTGAAGCTTTCTTT
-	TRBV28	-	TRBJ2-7	CASRLRLYEQYF	TGTGCCAGCAGGTTAAGGCTCTACGAGCAGTACTTC
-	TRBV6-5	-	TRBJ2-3	CASSLSVSTDTQYF	TGTGCCAGCAGTTTATCCGTAAGCACAGATACGCAGTATTTT
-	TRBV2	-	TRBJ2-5	CASSAGTLYQETQYF	TGTGCCAGCAGTGCCGGGACACTGTACCAAGAGACCCAGTACTTC
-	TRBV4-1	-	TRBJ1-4	CASSQVPPGGRGEKLFF	TGCGCCAGCAGCCAAGTTCCCCCCGGGGGAAGGGGTGAAAAACTGTTTTTT
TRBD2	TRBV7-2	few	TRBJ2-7	CASSLAAAGNYEQYF	TGTGCCAGCAGCTTAGCGGCAGCGGGGAACTACGAGCAGTACTTC
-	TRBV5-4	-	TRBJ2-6	CASSLDRETNVLTF	TGTGCCAGCAGCTTGGACAGGGAAACCAACGTCCTGACTTTC
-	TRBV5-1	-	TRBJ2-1	CASTFGYTSSYNEQFF	TGCGCCAGCACGTTTGGGTACACGAGCTCCTACAATGAGCAGTTCTTC
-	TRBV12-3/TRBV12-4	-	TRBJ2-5	CASSPSLLALETQYF	TGTGCCAGCAGTCCCTCCCTACTAGCTTTGGAGACCCAGTACTTC
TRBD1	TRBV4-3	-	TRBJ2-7	CASSQELGQGDYEQYF	TGCGCCAGCAGCCAAGAATTAGGACAGGGGGATTACGAGCAGTACTTC
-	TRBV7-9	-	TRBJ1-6	CASSSGQAGSPLHF	TGTGCCAGCAGCTCCGGACAAGCGGGTTCACCCCTCCACTTT
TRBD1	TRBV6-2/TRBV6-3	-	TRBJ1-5	CASSHPGTANQPQHF	TGTGCCAGCAGCCACCCCGGGACAGCGAATCAGCCCCAGCATTTT
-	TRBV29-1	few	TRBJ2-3	CSVTTRADTQYF	TGCAGCGTCACCACTCGAGCGGATACGCAGTATTTT
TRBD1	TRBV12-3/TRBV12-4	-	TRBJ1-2	CASSLAGTGGIYYGYTF	TGTGCCAGCAGTTTAGCCGGGACAGGGGGGATATACTATGGCTACACCTTC
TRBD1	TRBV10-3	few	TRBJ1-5	CAISESSPGQGSFQPQHF	TGTGCCATCAGTGAGTCCTCCCCCGGACAGGGTTCTTTTCAGCCCCAGCATTTT
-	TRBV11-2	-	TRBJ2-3	CASSSLGVSTDTQYF	TGTGCCAGCAGTTCCCTCGGGGTATCGACAGATACGCAGTATTTT
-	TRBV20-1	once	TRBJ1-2	CSALLPGQFYGYTF	TGCAGTGCATTACTTCCGGGCCAGTTTTATGGCTACACCTTC
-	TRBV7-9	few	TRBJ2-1	CASSLGAPSRQFF	TGTGCCAGCAGCTTAGGGGCCCCCTCGCGGCAGTTCTTC
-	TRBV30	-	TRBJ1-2	CAWNRLDYGYTF	TGTGCCTGGAATCGGCTTGACTATGGCTACACCTTC
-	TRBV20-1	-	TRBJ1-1	CSAKTSGRGEAFF	TGCAGTGCTAAAACGTCAGGGAGGGGTGAAGCTTTCTTT
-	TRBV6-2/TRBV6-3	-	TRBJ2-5	CASRPRSSRAETQYF	TGTGCCAGCAGGCCTCGCTCTAGCAGGGCAGAGACCCAGTACTTC
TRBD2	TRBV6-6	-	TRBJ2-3	CASSYRASGVGAQYF	TGTGCCAGCAGTTATAGGGCTAGCGGGGTTGGGGCGCAGTATTTT
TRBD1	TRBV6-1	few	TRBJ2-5	CASSETGDIQETQYF	TGTGCCAGCAGTGAGACAGGGGATATCCAAGAGACCCAGTACTTC
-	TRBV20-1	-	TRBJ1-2	CSAPDPVDHGYTF	TGCAGTGCTCCCGACCCGGTAGACCATGGCTACACCTTC
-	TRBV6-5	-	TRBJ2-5	CASSYSYRAREETQYF	TGTGCCAGCAGTTACTCGTACAGGGCGCGGGAAGAGACCCAGTACTTC
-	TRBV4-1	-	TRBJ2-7	CASSQLSGTAYEQYF	TGCGCCAGCAGCCAATTGTCCGGGACGGCCTACGAGCAGTACTTC
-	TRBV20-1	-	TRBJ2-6	CSATGGLGASGANVLTF	TGCAGTGCTACCGGGGGCTTGGGGGCCTCTGGGGCCAACGTCCTGACTTTC
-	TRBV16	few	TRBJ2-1	CASSQWGVASSQFF	TGTGCCAGCAGCCAATGGGGGGTAGCCTCGTCGCAGTTCTTC
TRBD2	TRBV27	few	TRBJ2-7	CASRGYKGEQYF	TGTGCCTCGCGGGGGTACAAGGGCGAGCAGTACTTC
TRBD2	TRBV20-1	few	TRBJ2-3	CSARSPGLAGGTDTQYF	TGCAGTGCTAGATCACCGGGACTAGCGGGGGGCACAGATACGCAGTATTTT
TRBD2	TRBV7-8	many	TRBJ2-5	CASSLGLAGVQETQYF	TGTGCCAGCAGTTTAGGTCTGGCGGGGGTCCAAGAGACCCAGTACTTC
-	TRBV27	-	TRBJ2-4	CASRGKEKNIQYF	TGTGCCAGCAGGGGAAAGGAGAAAAACATTCAGTACTTC
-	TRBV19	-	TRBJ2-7	CASSTGLPSYEQYF	TGTGCCAGTAGTACAGGGCTACCTTCCTACGAGCAGTACTTC
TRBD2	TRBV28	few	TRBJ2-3	CASSLSLAGGSSTDTQYF	TGTGCCAGCAGTTTATCCCTAGCGGGGGGCTCTAGCACAGATACGCAGTATTTT
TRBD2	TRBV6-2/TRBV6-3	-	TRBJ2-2	CASSLGSGVAGELFF	TGTGCCAGCAGTTTAGGTAGCGGGGTCGCCGGGGAGCTGTTTTTT
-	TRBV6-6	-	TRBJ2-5	CASTRGGGQETQYF	TGTGCCAGCACCCGAGGTGGGGGACAAGAGACCCAGTACTTC
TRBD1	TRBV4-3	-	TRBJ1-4	CASSDKRGPNEKLFF	TGCGCCAGCAGCGATAAGAGGGGGCCTAATGAAAAACTGTTTTTT
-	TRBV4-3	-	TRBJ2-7	CASSQDPMDEQYF	TGCGCCAGCAGCCAAGATCCCATGGACGAGCAGTACTTC
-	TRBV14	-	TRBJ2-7	CASSRGGPTEQYF	TGTGCCAGCAGCCGAGGCGGGCCAACCGAGCAGTACTTC
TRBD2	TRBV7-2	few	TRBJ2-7	CASSPRLAQSYEQYF	TGTGCCAGCAGTCCTCGACTAGCGCAATCCTACGAGCAGTACTTC
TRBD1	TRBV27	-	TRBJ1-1	CASSLARTGGSREAFF	TGTGCCAGCAGTTTAGCCCGGACAGGGGGCTCTAGAGAAGCTTTCTTT
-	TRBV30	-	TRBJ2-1	CARKYAGEQFF	TGCGCTCGCAAATATGCCGGGGAGCAGTTCTTC
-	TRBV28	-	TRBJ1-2	CASTGPGPYGYTF	TGTGCCAGCACCGGCCCCGGCCCGTATGGCTACACCTTC